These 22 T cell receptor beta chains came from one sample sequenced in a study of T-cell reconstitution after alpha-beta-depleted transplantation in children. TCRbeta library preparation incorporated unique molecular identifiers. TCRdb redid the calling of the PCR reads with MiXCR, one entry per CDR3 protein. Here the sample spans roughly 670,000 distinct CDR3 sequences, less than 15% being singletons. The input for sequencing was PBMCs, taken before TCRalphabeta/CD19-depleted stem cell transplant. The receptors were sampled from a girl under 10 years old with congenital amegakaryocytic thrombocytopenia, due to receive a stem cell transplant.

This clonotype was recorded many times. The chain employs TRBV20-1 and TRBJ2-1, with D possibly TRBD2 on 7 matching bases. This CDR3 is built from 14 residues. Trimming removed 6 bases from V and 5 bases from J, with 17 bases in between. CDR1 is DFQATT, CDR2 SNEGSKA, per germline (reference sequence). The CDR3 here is CSARSGEGHNEQFF. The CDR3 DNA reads TGCAGTGCGCGTTCAGGGGAGGGGCACAATGAGCAGTTCTTC.

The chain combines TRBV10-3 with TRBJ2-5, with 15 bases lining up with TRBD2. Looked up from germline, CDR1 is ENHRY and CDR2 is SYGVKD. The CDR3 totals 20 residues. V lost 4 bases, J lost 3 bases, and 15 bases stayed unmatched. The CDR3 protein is CAISGEPGLAGGPSEETQYF. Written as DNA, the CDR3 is TGTGCCATCAGTGGAGAACCGGGACTAGCGGGAGGCCCGAGCGAAGAGACCCAGTACTTC.

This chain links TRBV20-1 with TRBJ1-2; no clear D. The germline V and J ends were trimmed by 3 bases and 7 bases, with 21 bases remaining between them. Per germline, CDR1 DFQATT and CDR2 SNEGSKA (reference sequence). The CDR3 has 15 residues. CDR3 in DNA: TGCAGTGCTAGCGTTAGGAGCCCCAAAGGGCTTGGCTACACCTTC. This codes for CSASVRSPKGLGYTF.

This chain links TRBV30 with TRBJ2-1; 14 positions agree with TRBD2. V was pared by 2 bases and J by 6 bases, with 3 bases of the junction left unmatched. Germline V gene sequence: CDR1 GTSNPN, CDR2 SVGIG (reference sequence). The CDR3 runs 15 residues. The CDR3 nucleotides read TGTGCCTGGAGTTTAGGACTAGCGGGAGGCAATGAGCAGTTCTTC. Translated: CAWSLGLAGGNEQFF.

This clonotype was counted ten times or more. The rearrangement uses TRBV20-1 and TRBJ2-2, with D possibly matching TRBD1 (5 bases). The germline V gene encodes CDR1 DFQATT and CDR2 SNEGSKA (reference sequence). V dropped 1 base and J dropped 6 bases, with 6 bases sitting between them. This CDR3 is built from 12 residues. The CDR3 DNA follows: TGCAGTGCTAGAGTGGGGCCCGGGGAGCTGTTTTTT. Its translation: CSARVGPGELFF.

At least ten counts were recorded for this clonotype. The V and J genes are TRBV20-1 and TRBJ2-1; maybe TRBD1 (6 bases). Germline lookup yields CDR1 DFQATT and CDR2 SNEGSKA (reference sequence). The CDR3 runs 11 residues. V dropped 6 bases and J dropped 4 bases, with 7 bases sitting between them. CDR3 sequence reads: CSAGQYNEQFF. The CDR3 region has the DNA TGCAGTGCAGGACAGTACAATGAGCAGTTCTTC.

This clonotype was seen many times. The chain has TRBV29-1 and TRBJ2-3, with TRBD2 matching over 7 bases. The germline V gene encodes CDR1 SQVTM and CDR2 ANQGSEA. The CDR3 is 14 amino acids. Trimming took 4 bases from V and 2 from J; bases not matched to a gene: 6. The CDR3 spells CSVGASGYTDTQYF. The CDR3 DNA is TGCAGCGTTGGGGCTAGCGGATACACAGATACGCAGTATTTT.

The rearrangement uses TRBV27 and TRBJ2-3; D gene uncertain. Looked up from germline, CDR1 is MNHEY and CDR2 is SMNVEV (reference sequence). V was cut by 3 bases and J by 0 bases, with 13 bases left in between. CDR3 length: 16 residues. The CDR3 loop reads CASSFEPFPSTDTQYF. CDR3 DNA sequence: TGTGCCAGCAGTTTCGAGCCGTTTCCTAGCACAGATACGCAGTATTTT.

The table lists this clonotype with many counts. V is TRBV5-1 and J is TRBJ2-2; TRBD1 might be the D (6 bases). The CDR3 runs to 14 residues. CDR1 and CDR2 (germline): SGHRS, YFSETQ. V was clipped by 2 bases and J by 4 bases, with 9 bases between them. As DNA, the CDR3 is TGCGCCAGCAGCTTTACAGGGTTCACCGGGGAGCTGTTTTTT. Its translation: CASSFTGFTGELFF.

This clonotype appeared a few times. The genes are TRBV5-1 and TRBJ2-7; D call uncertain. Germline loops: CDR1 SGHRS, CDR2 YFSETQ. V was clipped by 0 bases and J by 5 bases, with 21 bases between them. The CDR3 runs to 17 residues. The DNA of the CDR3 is TGCGCCAGCAGCTTGGGTCTTTGGGGTGATGTGGGCCACGAGCAGTACTTC. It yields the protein CASSLGLWGDVGHEQYF.

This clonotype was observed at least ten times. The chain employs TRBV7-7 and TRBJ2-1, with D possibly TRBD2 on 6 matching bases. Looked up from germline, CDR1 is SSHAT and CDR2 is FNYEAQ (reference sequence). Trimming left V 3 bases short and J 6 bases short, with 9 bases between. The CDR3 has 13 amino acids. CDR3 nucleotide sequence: TGTGCCAGCAGCTTGAGGAGGGGCAATGAGCAGTTCTTC. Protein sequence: CASSLRRGNEQFF.

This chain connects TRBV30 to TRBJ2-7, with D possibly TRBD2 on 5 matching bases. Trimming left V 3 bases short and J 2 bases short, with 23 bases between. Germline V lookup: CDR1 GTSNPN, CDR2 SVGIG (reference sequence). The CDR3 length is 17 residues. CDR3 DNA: TGTGCCTGGAGCGAAGACTATAAGTACACCTTGACCTACGAGCAGTACTTC. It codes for CAWSEDYKYTLTYEQYF.

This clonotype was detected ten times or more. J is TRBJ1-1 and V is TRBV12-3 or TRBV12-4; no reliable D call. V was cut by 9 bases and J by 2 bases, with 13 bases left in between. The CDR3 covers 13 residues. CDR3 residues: CASTREGNTEAFF. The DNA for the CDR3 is TGTGCCAGTACACGGGAGGGTAACACTGAAGCTTTCTTT.

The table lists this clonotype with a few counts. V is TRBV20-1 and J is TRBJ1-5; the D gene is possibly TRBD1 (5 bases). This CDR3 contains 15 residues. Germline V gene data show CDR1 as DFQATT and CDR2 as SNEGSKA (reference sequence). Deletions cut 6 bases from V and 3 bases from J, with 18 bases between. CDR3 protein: CSACRAGRLNQPQHF. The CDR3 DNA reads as TGCAGTGCATGTCGGGCAGGGCGACTCAATCAGCCCCAGCATTTT.

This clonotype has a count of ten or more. The CDR3 is CSVLPQTRGNTGELFF. The DNA for the CDR3 is TGCAGCGTTCTCCCCCAGACCCGGGGCAACACCGGGGAGCTGTTTTTT. This chain connects TRBV29-1 to TRBJ2-2; perhaps D is TRBD1 or TRBD2 (5 bases each). V gave up 5 bases and J gave up 2 bases, with 18 bases separating them. The CDR3 loop spans 16 amino acids. Germline lookup yields CDR1 SQVTM and CDR2 ANQGSEA.

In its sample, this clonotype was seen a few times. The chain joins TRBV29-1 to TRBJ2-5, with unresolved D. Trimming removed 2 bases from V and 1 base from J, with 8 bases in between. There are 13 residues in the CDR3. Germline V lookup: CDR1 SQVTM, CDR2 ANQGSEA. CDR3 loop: CSVELGFQETQYF. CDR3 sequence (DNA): TGCAGCGTTGAACTGGGGTTCCAAGAGACCCAGTACTTC.

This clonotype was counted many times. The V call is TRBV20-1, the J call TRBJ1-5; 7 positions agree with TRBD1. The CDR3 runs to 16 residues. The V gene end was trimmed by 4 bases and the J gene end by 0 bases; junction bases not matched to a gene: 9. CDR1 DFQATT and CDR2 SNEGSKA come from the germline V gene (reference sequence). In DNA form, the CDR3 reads TGCAGTGCTACAACAGGGGAGGGTTATAGCAATCAGCCCCAGCATTTT. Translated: CSATTGEGYSNQPQHF.

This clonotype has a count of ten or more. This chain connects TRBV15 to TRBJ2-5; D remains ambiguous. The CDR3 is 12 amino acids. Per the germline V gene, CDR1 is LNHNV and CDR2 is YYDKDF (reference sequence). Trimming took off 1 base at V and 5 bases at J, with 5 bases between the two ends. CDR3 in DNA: TGTGCCACCAGCAGAGTTAAGGAGACCCAGTACTTC. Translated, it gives CATSRVKETQYF.

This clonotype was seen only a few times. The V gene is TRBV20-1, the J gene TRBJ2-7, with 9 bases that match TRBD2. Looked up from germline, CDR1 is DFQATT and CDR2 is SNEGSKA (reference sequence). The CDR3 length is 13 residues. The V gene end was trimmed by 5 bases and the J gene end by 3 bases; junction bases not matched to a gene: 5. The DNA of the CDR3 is TGCAGTGCTTATCTAGCGGGGAGCTACGAGCAGTACTTC. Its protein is CSAYLAGSYEQYF.

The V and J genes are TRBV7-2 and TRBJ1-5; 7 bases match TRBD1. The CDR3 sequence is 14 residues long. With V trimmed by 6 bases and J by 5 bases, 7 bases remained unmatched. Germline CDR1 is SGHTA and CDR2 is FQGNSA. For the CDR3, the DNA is TGTGCCAGCAGACCGGGACAGCCCTATCAGCCCCAGCATTTT. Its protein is CASRPGQPYQPQHF.

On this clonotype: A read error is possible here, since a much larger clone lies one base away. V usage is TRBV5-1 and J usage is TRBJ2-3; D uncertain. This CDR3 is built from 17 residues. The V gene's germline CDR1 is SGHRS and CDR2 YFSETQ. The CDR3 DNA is TGCGCCACCAGCTCGAAAAGCCCCCTGTCTAGCACAGATACGCAGTATTTT. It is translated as CATSSKSPLSSTDTQYF. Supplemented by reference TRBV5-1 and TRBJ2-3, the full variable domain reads KAGVTQTPRYLIKTRGQQVTLSCSPISGHRSVSWYQQTPGQGLQFLFEYFSETQRNKGNFPGRFSGRQFSNSRSEMNVSTLELGDSALYLCATSSKSPLSSTDTQYFGPGTRLTVL.

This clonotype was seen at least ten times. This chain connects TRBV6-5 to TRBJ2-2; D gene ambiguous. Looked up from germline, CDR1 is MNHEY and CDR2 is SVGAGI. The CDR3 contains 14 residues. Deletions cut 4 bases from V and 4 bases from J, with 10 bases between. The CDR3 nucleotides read TGTGCCAGCAGTTTCGAGTCAACCACCGGGGAGCTGTTTTTT. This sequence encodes CASSFESTTGELFF.